The 5 T cell receptor beta chains presented below share a single source sample, sequenced in a study of T cells after yellow fever vaccination. TCRdb passed the 5' RACE reads through MiXCR, listing each CDR3 protein once. Of about 370,000 distinct CDR3 sequences listed, around 10% were seen once; the top ten hold roughly a sixth. The source material was PBMCs, sampled on the day of the first yellow fever vaccination. Receptors were obtained from a man younger than 35 who received the YFV17D yellow fever vaccine.

The rearrangement uses TRBV5-1 and TRBJ1-1, with 7 positions matching TRBD1. The ends lost 3 bases at V and 4 bases at J; junction bases unmatched: 15. The CDR3 runs 17 residues. The germline V gene has CDR1 SGHRS and CDR2 YFSETQ. The CDR3 protein is CASSSWTGSAPGTEAFF. In nucleotides, the CDR3 is TGCGCCAGCAGCTCCTGGACAGGATCAGCCCCAGGCACTGAAGCTTTCTTT.

This clonotype occurred a few times. The chain links TRBV5-1 to TRBJ2-5; no definite D call. Germline lookup yields CDR1 SGHRS and CDR2 YFSETQ. V gave up 0 bases and J gave up 5 bases, with 5 bases separating them. The CDR3 totals 12 residues. CDR3 loop: CASSLGFETQYF. CDR3 sequence (DNA): TGCGCCAGCAGCTTGGGTTTTGAGACCCAGTACTTC.

J is TRBJ1-3 and V is TRBV4-2, with a possible D match to TRBD1 (6 bases). The CDR3 extends over 16 amino acids. Germline CDR1 is LGHNA and CDR2 is YNFKEQ. V was pared by 0 bases and J by 4 bases, with 13 bases between. CDR3: CASSQEGTQGGNTIYF. The CDR3 DNA reads as TGTGCCAGCAGCCAAGAAGGGACACAGGGAGGAAACACCATATATTTT.

This clonotype was seen only a few times. At one boundary the junction diverges from the germline segment, which might be a read error. The chain is built from TRBV5-1 and TRBJ2-2; no clear D gene. The CDR3 sequence is 13 residues long. From germline, CDR1 is SGHRS and CDR2 YFSETQ. CDR3 sequence reads: CASSQGHTGELFF. The CDR3, as DNA: TGTGCCAGCAGCCAAGGACACACCGGGGAGCTGTTTTTT.

This sequence joins TRBV6-2 or TRBV6-3 and TRBJ1-1; TRBD1 aligns across 7 bases. The V and J ends lost 5 bases and 10 bases, in that order; junction bases with no gene match: 7. Germline CDR1 is MNHEY and CDR2 is SVGEGT. The CDR3 is made up of 12 amino acids. The CDR3 sequence is CASSKIRDRAFF. The CDR3 DNA follows: TGTGCCAGCAGTAAAATCCGGGACAGAGCTTTCTTT.